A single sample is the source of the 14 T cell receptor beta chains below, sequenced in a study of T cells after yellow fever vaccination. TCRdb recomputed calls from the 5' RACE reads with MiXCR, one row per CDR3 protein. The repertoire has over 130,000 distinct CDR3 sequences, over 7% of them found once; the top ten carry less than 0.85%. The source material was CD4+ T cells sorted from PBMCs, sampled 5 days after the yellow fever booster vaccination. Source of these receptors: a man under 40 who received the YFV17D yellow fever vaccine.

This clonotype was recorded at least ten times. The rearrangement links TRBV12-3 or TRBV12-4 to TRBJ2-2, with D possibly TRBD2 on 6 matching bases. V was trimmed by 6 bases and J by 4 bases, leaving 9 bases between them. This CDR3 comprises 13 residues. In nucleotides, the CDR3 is TGTGCCAGCAGCCGCGGGACCACCGGGGAGCTGTTTTTT. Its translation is CASSRGTTGELFF.

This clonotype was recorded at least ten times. In nucleotides, the CDR3 is TGCAGTGCTAGAGATTGGGTTGGCGGAGAGACCCAGTACTTC. Its translation is CSARDWVGGETQYF. This chain links TRBV20-1 with TRBJ2-5, with unresolved D. This CDR3 has 14 residues. V lost 0 bases and J lost 4, with 12 bases in between. The germline V gene encodes CDR1 DFQATT and CDR2 SNEGSKA (reference sequence).

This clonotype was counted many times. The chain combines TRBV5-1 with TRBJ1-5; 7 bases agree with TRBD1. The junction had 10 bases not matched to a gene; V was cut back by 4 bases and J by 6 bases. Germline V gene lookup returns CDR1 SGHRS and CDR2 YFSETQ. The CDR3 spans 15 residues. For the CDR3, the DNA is TGCGCCAGCAGCAAATCCGCAGGGGGACTTCAGCCCCAGCATTTT. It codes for CASSKSAGGLQPQHF.

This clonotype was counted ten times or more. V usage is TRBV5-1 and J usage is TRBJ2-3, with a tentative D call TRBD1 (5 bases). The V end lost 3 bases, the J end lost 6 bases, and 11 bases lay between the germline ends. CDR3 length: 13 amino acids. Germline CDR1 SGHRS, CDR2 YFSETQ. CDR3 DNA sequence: TGCGCCAGCAGCTCCGACCCAGGGGATACGCAGTATTTT. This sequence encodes CASSSDPGDTQYF. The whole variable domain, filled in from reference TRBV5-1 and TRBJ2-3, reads KAGVTQTPRYLIKTRGQQVTLSCSPISGHRSVSWYQQTPGQGLQFLFEYFSETQRNKGNFPGRFSGRQFSNSRSEMNVSTLELGDSALYLCASSSDPGDTQYFGPGTRLTVL.

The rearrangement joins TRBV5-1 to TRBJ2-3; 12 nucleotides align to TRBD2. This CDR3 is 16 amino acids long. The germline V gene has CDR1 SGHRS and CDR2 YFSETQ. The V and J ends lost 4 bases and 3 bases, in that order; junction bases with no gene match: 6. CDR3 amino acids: CASSPTSGSLTDTQYF. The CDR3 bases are TGCGCCAGCAGCCCGACTAGCGGGAGTCTTACAGATACGCAGTATTTT.

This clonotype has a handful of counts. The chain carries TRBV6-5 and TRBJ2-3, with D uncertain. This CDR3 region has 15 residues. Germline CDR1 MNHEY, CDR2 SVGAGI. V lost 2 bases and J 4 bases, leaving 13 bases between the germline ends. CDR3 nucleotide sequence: TGTGCCAGCAGTTACCGGCTAGAGCTCCCAGATACGCAGTATTTT. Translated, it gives CASSYRLELPDTQYF.

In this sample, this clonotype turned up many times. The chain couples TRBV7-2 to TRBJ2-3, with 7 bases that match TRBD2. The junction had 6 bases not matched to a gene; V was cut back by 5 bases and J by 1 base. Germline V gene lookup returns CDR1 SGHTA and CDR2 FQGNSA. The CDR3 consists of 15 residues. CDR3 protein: CASSLGLVGTDTQYF. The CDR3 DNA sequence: TGTGCCAGCAGCCTTGGACTAGTAGGCACAGATACGCAGTATTTT.

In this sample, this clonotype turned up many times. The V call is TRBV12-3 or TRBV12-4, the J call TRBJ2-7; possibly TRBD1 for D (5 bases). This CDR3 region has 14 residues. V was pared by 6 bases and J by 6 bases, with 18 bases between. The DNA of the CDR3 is TGTGCCAGCAGCCTAACCCCCGACAGTCCCGAGCAGTACTTC. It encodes CASSLTPDSPEQYF.

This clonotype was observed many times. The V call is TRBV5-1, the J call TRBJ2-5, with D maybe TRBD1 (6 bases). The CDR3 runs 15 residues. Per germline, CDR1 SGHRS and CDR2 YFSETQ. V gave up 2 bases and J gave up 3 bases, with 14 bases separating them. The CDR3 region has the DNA TGCGCCAGCAGCTTCCCCGGGACAAGAAAAGAGACCCAGTACTTC. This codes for CASSFPGTRKETQYF.

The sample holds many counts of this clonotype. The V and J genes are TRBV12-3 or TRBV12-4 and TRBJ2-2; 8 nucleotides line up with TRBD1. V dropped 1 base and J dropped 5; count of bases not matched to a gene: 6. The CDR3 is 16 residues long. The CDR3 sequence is CASSLDRGLTTGELFF. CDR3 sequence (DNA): TGTGCCAGCAGTTTAGACAGGGGGTTGACGACCGGGGAGCTGTTTTTT.

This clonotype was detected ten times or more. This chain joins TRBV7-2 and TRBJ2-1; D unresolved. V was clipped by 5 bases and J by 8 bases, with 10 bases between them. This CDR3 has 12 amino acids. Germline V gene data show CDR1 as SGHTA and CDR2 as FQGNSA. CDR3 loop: CASSPPFDEQFF. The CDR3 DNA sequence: TGTGCCAGCAGCCCTCCTTTCGATGAGCAGTTCTTC.

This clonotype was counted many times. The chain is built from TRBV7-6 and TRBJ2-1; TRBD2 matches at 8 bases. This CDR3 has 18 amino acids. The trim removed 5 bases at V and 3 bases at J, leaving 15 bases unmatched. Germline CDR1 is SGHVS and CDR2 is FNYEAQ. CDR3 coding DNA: TGTGCCAGCAGCCGGGAAGGTTCGGGAAGCGGGAGCTACAATGAGCAGTTCTTC. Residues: CASSREGSGSGSYNEQFF. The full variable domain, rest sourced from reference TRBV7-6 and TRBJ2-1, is GAGVSQSPRYKVTKRGQDVALRCDPISGHVSLYWYRQALGQGPEFLTYFNYEAQQDKSGLPNDRFSAERPEGSISTLTIQRTEQRDSAMYRCASSREGSGSGSYNEQFFGPGTRLTVL.

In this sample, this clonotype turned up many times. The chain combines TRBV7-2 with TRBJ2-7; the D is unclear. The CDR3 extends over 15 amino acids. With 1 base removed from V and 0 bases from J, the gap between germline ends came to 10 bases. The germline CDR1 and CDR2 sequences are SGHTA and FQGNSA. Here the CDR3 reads CASSLDLRSSYEQYF. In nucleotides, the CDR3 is TGTGCCAGCAGCTTAGATCTTAGGAGCTCCTACGAGCAGTACTTC.

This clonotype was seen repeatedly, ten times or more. The CDR3, as DNA: TGTGCCAGCAGCAAAGGGAGGGCCCGCGACAATGAGCAGTTCTTC. Translated: CASSKGRARDNEQFF. The rearrangement joins TRBV9 to TRBJ2-1; 7 bases map to TRBD2. The CDR3 consists of 15 residues. The germline V gene encodes CDR1 SGDLS and CDR2 YYNGEE. V shed 4 bases, J shed 5 bases, and the junction held 9 bases outside the gene matches.